One and the same sample provided the 5 T cell receptor beta chains below, sequenced in a study of blood T cell repertoires in COVID-19 (TCRdb year 2020). Libraries were constructed by the immunoSEQ multiplex PCR assay. Sourced from immuneACCESS, this table was stored by TCRdb with only in-frame sequences that have V and J called. A share of the clones is absent; for the studies checked, an unresolved V gene accounts for under half, and the remainder has no known explanation. Present in this sample are 76,000 or so clones, around 80% of which were seen just once. The ten top clones hold 11% of the sample. The specimen sequenced was peripheral blood. The receptors derive from a middle-aged man with acute or convalescent COVID-19.

V usage is TRBV4-1 and J usage is TRBJ2-1; D perhaps matches TRBD2 (5 bases). Per the germline V gene, CDR1 is MGHRA and CDR2 is YSYEKL. Trimming stripped 5 bases from V and 0 bases from J, with 8 bases between. The CDR3 spans 14 residues. CDR3 in amino acids: CASSEEDSYNEQFF. The CDR3 DNA reads as TGCGCCAGCAGCGAGGAGGACTCCTACAATGAGCAGTTCTTC.

J is TRBJ2-3 and V is TRBV19; 8 bases line up with TRBD1. The V gene end was trimmed by 8 bases and the J gene end by 0 bases; junction bases not matched to a gene: 10. The CDR3 is made up of 16 amino acids. The germline gives CDR1 LNHDA, CDR2 SQIVND (reference sequence). The CDR3 DNA sequence: TGTGCCAGTCGGACAGGGTGGGGTTACAGCACAGATACGCAGTATTTT. Translating gives CASRTGWGYSTDTQYF. The full variable domain, rest sourced from reference TRBV19 and TRBJ2-3, is DGGITQSPKYLFRKEGQNVTLSCEQNLNHDAMYWYRQDPGQGLRLIYYSQIVNDFQKGDIAEGYSVSREKKESFPLTVTSAQKNPTAFYLCASRTGWGYSTDTQYFGPGTRLTVL.

The chain recombines TRBV24-1 with TRBJ2-3; D perhaps matches TRBD2 (6 bases). Germline assignment: CDR1 KGHDR and CDR2 SFDVKD. This CDR3 has 15 amino acids. Deletions cut 1 base from V and 2 bases from J, with 9 bases between. The CDR3 region has the DNA TGTGCCACCAGTGATTTTTCGGGACTCACAGATACGCAGTATTTT. This encodes CATSDFSGLTDTQYF.

This clone was recorded once. This rearrangement joins TRBV29-1 to TRBJ1-2; 8 positions match TRBD1. Germline trimming cut 4 bases from V and 8 bases from J; bases unmatched to any gene: 6. The CDR3 is 12 amino acids. Germline CDR1 and CDR2: SQVTM and ANQGSEA. CDR3 sequence reads: CSVATGGRGYTF. The CDR3 bases are TGCAGCGTTGCCACAGGGGGTCGAGGCTACACCTTC.

The chain carries TRBV29-1 and TRBJ2-1; 16 positions match TRBD2. This CDR3 spans 16 amino acids. Losses at the gene ends were 6 bases for V and 6 bases for J; bases not matched to a gene: 8. Per the germline V gene, CDR1 is SQVTM and CDR2 is ANQGSEA. CDR3 loop: CSVAGTSGRASNEQFF. The CDR3, as DNA: TGCAGCGTGGCCGGGACTAGCGGGAGGGCCAGCAATGAGCAGTTCTTC.